This entry features one T cell receptor (beta chain) sequence. The CDR3 loop spans 15 amino acids. V gave up 8 bases and J gave up 4 bases; unmatched junction bases: 3. In germline, CDR1 is LGHDT, CDR2 YNNKEL (reference sequence). This sample is drawn from a study of blood T cell repertoires in COVID-19. Using immunoSEQ multiplex PCR, the repertoire was profiled, and TCRdb retains in-frame clones only, with some absent. The sample lists approximately 61,000 clones; 80% to 90% were seen once. The sequence derives from a woman at least 80 years old with active COVID-19. The chain recombines TRBV3-1 (or the pseudogene TRBV3-2) with TRBJ2-1; 15 bases are shared with TRBD2. The sequencing input was peripheral blood. The DNA for the CDR3 is TGTGCCAGCGGGACTAGCGGGGGGTTATACAATGAGCAGTTCTTC. It is translated as CASGTSGGLYNEQFF.